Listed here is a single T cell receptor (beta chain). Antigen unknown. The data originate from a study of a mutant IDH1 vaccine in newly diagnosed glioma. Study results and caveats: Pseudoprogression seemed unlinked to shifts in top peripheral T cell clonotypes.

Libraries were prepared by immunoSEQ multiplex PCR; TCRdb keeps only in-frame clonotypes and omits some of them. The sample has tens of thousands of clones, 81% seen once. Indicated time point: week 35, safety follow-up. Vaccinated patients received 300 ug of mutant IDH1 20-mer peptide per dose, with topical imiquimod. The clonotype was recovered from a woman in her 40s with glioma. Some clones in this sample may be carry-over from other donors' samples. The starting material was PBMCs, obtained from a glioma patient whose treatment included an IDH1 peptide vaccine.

In DNA form, the CDR3 reads TGTGCCAGCAGCTTAGAGGCGGGACTAGTAACCGGGGAGCTGTTTTTT. Protein product: CASSLEAGLVTGELFF. The genes are TRBV7-2 and TRBJ2-2, with 8 bases fitting TRBD2. The CDR3 is 16 residues long. V lost 1 base and J lost 5; bases outside the gene matches: 6. CDR1 SGHTA and CDR2 FQGNSA come from the germline V gene.